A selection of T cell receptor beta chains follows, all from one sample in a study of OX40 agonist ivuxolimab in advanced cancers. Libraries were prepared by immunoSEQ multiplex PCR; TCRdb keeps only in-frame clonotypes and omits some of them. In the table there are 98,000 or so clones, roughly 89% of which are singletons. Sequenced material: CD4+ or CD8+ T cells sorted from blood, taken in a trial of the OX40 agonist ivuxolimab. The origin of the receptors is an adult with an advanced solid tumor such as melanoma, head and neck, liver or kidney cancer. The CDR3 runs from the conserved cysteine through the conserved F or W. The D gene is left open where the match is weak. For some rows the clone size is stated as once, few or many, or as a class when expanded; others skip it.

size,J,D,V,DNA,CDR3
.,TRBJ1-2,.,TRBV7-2,TGTGTCAGCAGCTTAGGGTCGAGGCAGAGCTATGGCTACACCTTC,CVSSLGSRQSYGYTF
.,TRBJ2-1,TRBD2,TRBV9,TGTGCCAGCAGCGCTTGGGGAACTAGCGTACATGAGCAGTTCTTC,CASSAWGTSVHEQFF
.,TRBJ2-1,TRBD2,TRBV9,TGTGCCAGCAGCCCTTTAGCGGGAGTAAATGAGCAGTTCTTC,CASSPLAGVNEQFF
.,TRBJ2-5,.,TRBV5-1,TGCGCCAGCAGCCTCGGGGACCAGAGCCAAGAGACCCAGTACTTC,CASSLGDQSQETQYF
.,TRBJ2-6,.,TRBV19,TGTGCCAGTAGTCCCGGGGGTACTGGGGCCAACGTCCTGACTTTC,CASSPGGTGANVLTF
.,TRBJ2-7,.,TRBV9,TGTGCCAGCAGCGTAGCTACAACAGCAGCCTACGAGCAGTACTTC,CASSVATTAAYEQYF
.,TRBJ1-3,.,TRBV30,TGTGCCTGGCACGAACAGGGAGTTTCTGGAAACACCATATATTTT,CAWHEQGVSGNTIYF
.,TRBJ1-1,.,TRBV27,TGTGCCAGCAGTTTTCTCGGGACCTATGAAGCTTTCTTT,CASSFLGTYEAFF
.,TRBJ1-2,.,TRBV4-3,TGCGCCAGCAGCCAAGATAGATACGGGGCAGGGTCGAACTTC,CASSQDRYGAGSNF
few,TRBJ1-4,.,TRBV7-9,TGTGCCAGCAGCAGAGGAGTTGAAAAACTGTTTTTT,CASSRGVEKLFF
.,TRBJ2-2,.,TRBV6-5,TGTGCCAGCAGTTCAGCAGGGAACACCGGGGAGCTGTTTTTT,CASSSAGNTGELFF